This T cell receptor (beta chain) emerged from a study of blood T cells in healthy people across ages. The wider study: Every two T cells gave about one barcoded beta molecule via template switching. Study observations and caveats: Leaving the PBMCs unsorted stopped any conclusive comparison of naive versus antigen-experienced cells. Among T cells, TCR beta diversity per million cells dropped roughly linearly as age rose.

Through a sample-barcoded 5' primer and a J-beta primer mix, a second PCR was run for roughly 6 to 12 cycles. MiXCR was run by TCRdb on the 5' RACE reads, yielding one entry per CDR3 protein. There are about 810,000 distinct CDR3 sequences in the sample; 36% occur only once, and around 13% lies in the top ten. Many counts were recorded for this clonotype. As yet, its antigen is unknown. PBMCs numbering at least 7 million were isolated per sample. The receptor comes from a man aged 18 to 29 in good health. Sequencing used blood.

This CDR3 is CASSPSGQGYEQYF. The CDR3 bases are TGTGCCAGCAGTCCCTCGGGCCAGGGCTACGAGCAGTACTTC. The V call is TRBV12-3 or TRBV12-4, the J call TRBJ2-7; tentative D call: TRBD1 (5 bases). V dropped 5 bases and J dropped 3 bases, with 14 bases sitting between them. The CDR3 is made up of 14 amino acids.